This T cell receptor beta chain derives from a study of radiation and T cells in renal cell carcinoma. The CDR3 extends over 15 amino acids. V lost 7 bases, J lost 4 bases, and 11 bases stayed unmatched. Germline CDR1 MNHNS, CDR2 SASEGT. As for time point: blood 2 weeks post-SBRT. Treatment in this sample: 15 Gy SBRT to primary tumor, nephrectomy 4 weeks later. Produced via immunoSEQ multiplex PCR; TCRdb's table is partial and in-frame only. Of about 130,000 clones listed, 88% are singletons. This receptor was taken from a woman in her seventies with renal cell carcinoma. The chain couples TRBV6-1 to TRBJ2-7; 9 bases map to TRBD2. This material consisted of blood, taken from a patient whose treatment included radiotherapy and nephrectomy. CDR3 nucleotide sequence: TGTGCCAGCAATTTCGACCAGCGGGGGGATTACGAGCAGTACTTC. Translated, it gives CASNFDQRGDYEQYF.